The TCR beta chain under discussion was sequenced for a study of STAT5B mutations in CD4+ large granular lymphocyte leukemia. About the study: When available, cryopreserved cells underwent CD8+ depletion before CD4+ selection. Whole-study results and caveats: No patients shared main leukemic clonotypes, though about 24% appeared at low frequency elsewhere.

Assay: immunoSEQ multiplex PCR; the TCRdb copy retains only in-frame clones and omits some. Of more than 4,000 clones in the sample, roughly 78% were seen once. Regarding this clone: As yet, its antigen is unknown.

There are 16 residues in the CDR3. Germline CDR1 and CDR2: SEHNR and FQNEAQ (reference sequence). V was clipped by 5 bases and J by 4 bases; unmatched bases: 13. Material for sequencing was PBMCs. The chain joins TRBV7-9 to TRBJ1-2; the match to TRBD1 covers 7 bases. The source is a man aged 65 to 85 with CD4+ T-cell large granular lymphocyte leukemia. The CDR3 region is CASSPIAMTGSYGYTF. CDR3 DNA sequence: TGTGCCAGCAGCCCAATCGCCATGACAGGGAGCTATGGCTACACCTTC.